Presented here are 27 T cell receptor beta chains from one specimen sequenced in a study of cytomegalovirus exposure and HLA in healthy donors. The study ran its PCR with 60 Vbeta and 13 Jbeta primers. TCRdb keeps only in-frame clones here, not all; method: immunoSEQ multiplex PCR. The table lists about 98,000 clones, around 86% of them singletons. Sequencing was carried out using PBMCs. All receptors come from a female donor in good health and CMV-seropositive.

The chain recombines TRBV7-9 with TRBJ2-1; 8 nucleotides line up with TRBD2. Germline V CDR1 and CDR2: SEHNR, FQNEAQ (reference sequence). This CDR3 comprises 16 residues. Trimming at V came to 4 bases and at J to 4 bases, leaving 9 bases not matched to a gene. The CDR3 spells CASSSRGDILYNEQFF. CDR3 in DNA: TGTGCCAGCAGCTCGCGGGGGGACATACTGTACAATGAGCAGTTCTTC.

The V gene is TRBV5-4, the J gene TRBJ1-2, with TRBD1 matching 7 bases. The junction had 4 bases not matched to a gene; V was cut back by 0 bases and J by 8 bases. Germline V CDR1 and CDR2: SGHNT, YYREEE (reference sequence). CDR3 length equals 13 residues. CDR3 nucleotide sequence: TGTGCCAGCAGCTTGGCAGGGGGGATGGGCTACACCTTC. Residues: CASSLAGGMGYTF.

The chain joins TRBV7-9 to TRBJ1-6, with D hard to call. V lost 3 bases, J lost 9 bases, and 12 bases lay in between. CDR3 length: 14 amino acids. Looked up from germline, CDR1 is SEHNR and CDR2 is FQNEAQ (reference sequence). CDR3 sequence (DNA): TGTGCCAGCAGCTTCGCTGCGTTTAGTTCACCCCTCCACTTT. Protein product: CASSFAAFSSPLHF.

This chain connects TRBV6-5 to TRBJ2-7; 8 bases are a match to TRBD1. The CDR3 totals 15 residues. The germline gives CDR1 MNHEY, CDR2 SVGAGI. The junction had 11 bases not matched to a gene; V was cut back by 5 bases and J by 5 bases. CDR3 sequence: CASSPSTGGIHEQYF. The DNA for the CDR3 is TGTGCCAGCAGTCCCTCTACAGGGGGAATCCACGAGCAGTACTTC.

The V gene is TRBV7-9, the J gene TRBJ1-6; D remains unclear. Per germline, CDR1 SEHNR and CDR2 FQNEAQ (reference sequence). V shed 1 base and J shed 4 bases, with 5 bases lying between them. This CDR3 region has 14 residues. DNA for the CDR3: TGTGCCAGCAGCTTAGGACTTTATAATTCACCCCTCCACTTT. Encoded protein: CASSLGLYNSPLHF.

The chain uses TRBV6-5 and TRBJ2-1, with 11 bases fitting TRBD2. V lost 4 bases to trimming and J lost 8 bases; unmatched junction nucleotides: 10. The CDR3 sequence is 16 residues long. Germline V gene sequence: CDR1 MNHEY, CDR2 SVGAGI. CDR3 bases: TGTGCCAGCAGTTCCTTAGCGGGAGGGGCTAGGGATGAGCAGTTCTTC. Protein sequence: CASSSLAGGARDEQFF.

The rearrangement uses TRBV4-1 and TRBJ2-7; maybe TRBD1 (7 bases). The germline V gene encodes CDR1 MGHRA and CDR2 YSYEKL. Trimming removed 0 bases from V and 4 bases from J, with 10 bases in between. The CDR3 has 14 amino acids. CDR3 protein: CASSQDQGGYEQYF. In DNA, the CDR3 is TGCGCCAGCAGCCAAGATCAGGGGGGTTACGAGCAGTACTTC.

The rearrangement uses TRBV14 and TRBJ2-2; the D gene is possibly TRBD1 (6 bases). V dropped 5 bases and J dropped 5 bases, with 12 bases sitting between them. The CDR3 runs to 14 residues. Germline V gene lookup returns CDR1 SGHDN and CDR2 FVKESK. The DNA for the CDR3 is TGTGCCAGCAGCGTCCGACAGGTTACCGGGGAGCTGTTTTTT. Translating it yields CASSVRQVTGELFF.

The chain employs TRBV15 and TRBJ2-3; D may be TRBD2 (5 bases). V lost 2 bases and J lost 4, with 10 bases in between. CDR1 and CDR2 from the germline V gene are LNHNV and YYDKDF (reference sequence). The CDR3 covers 14 residues. The CDR3 sequence is CATSRLGIADTQYF. DNA of the CDR3: TGTGCCACCAGCAGACTCGGGATTGCAGATACGCAGTATTTT.

The chain links TRBV7-7 to TRBJ1-4; 7 positions match TRBD1. V dropped 6 bases and J dropped 8; count of bases not matched to a gene: 6. The CDR3 is made up of 13 amino acids. Germline V gene lookup returns CDR1 SSHAT and CDR2 FNYEAQ (reference sequence). Here the CDR3 reads CASSSSRGEKLFF. CDR3 in DNA: TGTGCCAGCAGTTCAAGCAGGGGGGAAAAACTGTTTTTT.

The chain employs TRBV7-9 and TRBJ2-5; D unclear. V was pared by 1 base and J by 1 base, with 7 bases between. CDR1 is SEHNR, CDR2 FQNEAQ, per germline (reference sequence). CDR3 length: 14 amino acids. This CDR3 is CASSLVNGQETQYF. The CDR3 DNA reads as TGTGCCAGCAGCTTAGTTAACGGCCAAGAGACCCAGTACTTC.

The V gene is TRBV5-1, the J gene TRBJ1-2, with D uncertain. Trimming removed 3 bases at V and 7 bases at J, with 25 bases between. This CDR3 region has 17 residues. The germline V gene has CDR1 SGHRS and CDR2 YFSETQ. CDR3 loop: CASSSQREGGYERGYTF. CDR3 sequence (DNA): TGCGCCAGCAGCTCCCAAAGGGAGGGAGGATATGAACGTGGCTACACCTTC.

The gene calls are TRBV9 and TRBJ2-3, with D possibly matching TRBD2 (5 bases). The ends were cut back, 1 base at V and 0 bases at J, with 6 bases in the middle. Germline assignment: CDR1 SGDLS and CDR2 YYNGEE. This CDR3 spans 14 amino acids. The CDR3 DNA reads TGTGCCAGCAGCGTAACGGGAAGCACAGATACGCAGTATTTT. This translates into CASSVTGSTDTQYF.

The V call is TRBV12-5, the J call TRBJ1-5; D is perhaps TRBD1 (6 bases). The length of the CDR3 is 15 residues. V lost 4 bases to trimming and J lost 3 bases, with 13 bases between them. Germline loops: CDR1 LGHNT, CDR2 FRNRAP. The CDR3 spells CASGSSTGINQPQHF. The CDR3 region has the DNA TGTGCTAGTGGTTCCTCTACAGGGATCAATCAGCCCCAGCATTTT.

This chain connects TRBV10-2 to TRBJ2-5; a possible D gene is TRBD2 (7 bases). From germline, CDR1 is WSHSY and CDR2 SAAADI. Trimming took off 2 bases at V and 3 bases at J, with 10 bases between the two ends. This CDR3 is 14 amino acids long. This CDR3 is CASSEGGGKETQYF. CDR3 sequence (DNA): TGCGCCAGCAGTGAGGGGGGGGGCAAAGAGACCCAGTACTTC.

V usage is TRBV5-4 and J usage is TRBJ2-5; TRBD1 matches at 7 bases. This CDR3 comprises 13 residues. The germline V gene has CDR1 SGHNT and CDR2 YYREEE (reference sequence). After removal of 4 bases from V and 3 bases from J, the junction contained 3 bases not matched to a gene. In DNA form, the CDR3 reads TGTGCCAGCAGCCGGGACAGAGAAGAGACCCAGTACTTC. It specifies CASSRDREETQYF.

With respect to this clone: The junction differs from germline at one of its ends, possibly a read error. The chain uses TRBV10-2 and TRBJ2-3, with TRBD2 matching over 9 bases. The CDR3 extends over 15 amino acids. Looked up from germline, CDR1 is WSHSY and CDR2 is SAAADI. DNA of the CDR3: TGCGCCAGCAGAACCGGGACTAGCTTCACAGACACGCAGTATTTT. Amino acids: CASRTGTSFTDTQYF.

This clone was recorded once. The chain is built from TRBV5-1 and TRBJ2-7; 9 nucleotides line up with TRBD1. CDR1 and CDR2 (germline): SGHRS, YFSETQ. The CDR3 sequence is 14 residues long. Unmatched junction bases numbered 4, after V lost 5 bases and J lost 1 base. The CDR3 bases are TGCGCCAGCAGACAGGACAGGGGTTCCTACGAGCAGTACTTC. Translation: CASRQDRGSYEQYF.

V usage is TRBV13 and J usage is TRBJ2-3, with 7 bases identical to TRBD2. Germline lookup yields CDR1 PRHDT and CDR2 FYEKMQ (reference sequence). CDR3 length: 15 residues. V was clipped by 5 bases and J by 1 base; unmatched bases: 6. CDR3 amino acids: CASSPLGRGTDTQYF. The CDR3 DNA reads as TGTGCCAGCAGCCCCCTAGGGAGGGGCACAGATACGCAGTATTTT.

The table lists this clone with a few counts. The gene calls are TRBV4-1 and TRBJ1-4, with D possibly matching TRBD1 (5 bases). Looked up from germline, CDR1 is MGHRA and CDR2 is YSYEKL. Trimming shortened V by 2 bases and J by 3 bases, and 13 bases separated the two germline ends. The CDR3 covers 16 residues. The CDR3 spells CASSQPRDSANEKLFF. The CDR3 DNA is TGCGCCAGCAGCCAACCACGGGACTCCGCTAATGAAAAACTGTTTTTT.

J is TRBJ2-1 and V is TRBV9; 9 bases are a match to TRBD2. Germline trimming cut 0 bases from V and 5 bases from J; bases unmatched to any gene: 12. This CDR3 contains 18 residues. From germline, CDR1 is SGDLS and CDR2 YYNGEE. CDR3 in DNA: TGTGCCAGCAGCGTAGCCGGGTTTTCCGCTAGCGGGAACAATGAGCAGTTCTTC. Protein: CASSVAGFSASGNNEQFF.

This clone showed up just a few times. This chain joins TRBV5-1 and TRBJ2-7; tentative D call: TRBD2 (6 bases). The CDR3 is 14 amino acids. Germline V gene lookup returns CDR1 SGHRS and CDR2 YFSETQ. The germline V and J ends were trimmed by 0 bases and 3 bases, with 10 bases remaining between them. The CDR3 coding sequence is TGCGCCAGCAGCTTGGAACGAGCGGGCTACGAGCAGTACTTC. Translation: CASSLERAGYEQYF. The full variable domain, rest sourced from reference TRBV5-1 and TRBJ2-7, is KAGVTQTPRYLIKTRGQQVTLSCSPISGHRSVSWYQQTPGQGLQFLFEYFSETQRNKGNFPGRFSGRQFSNSRSEMNVSTLELGDSALYLCASSLERAGYEQYFGPGTRLTVT.

The gene calls are TRBV6-5 and TRBJ1-2; tentative D call: TRBD1 (5 bases). The V gene lost 2 bases and the J gene lost 2 bases, with 12 bases spanning the gap. Germline V gene lookup returns CDR1 MNHEY and CDR2 SVGAGI. The CDR3 length is 15 residues. The CDR3 reads CASSYGAGPNYGYTF. DNA for the CDR3: TGTGCCAGCAGTTACGGGGCAGGGCCGAACTATGGCTACACCTTC.

This clone occurred once. The V gene is TRBV15, the J gene TRBJ2-7, with TRBD1 matching 7 bases. The CDR3 loop spans 16 amino acids. Germline V lookup: CDR1 LNHNV, CDR2 YYDKDF (reference sequence). V was clipped by 0 bases and J by 4 bases; unmatched bases: 9. The CDR3 loop reads CATSRDPGGSSYEQYF. CDR3 nucleotide sequence: TGTGCCACCAGCAGAGATCCAGGGGGAAGTTCATACGAGCAGTACTTC.

The chain uses TRBV7-9 and TRBJ1-4, with 7 bases identical to TRBD1. Germline V CDR1 and CDR2: SEHNR, FQNEAQ (reference sequence). V was pared by 5 bases and J by 8 bases, with 11 bases of the junction left unmatched. The CDR3 spans 15 residues. CDR3 sequence (DNA): TGTGCCAGCAGCCGAGGTAGACAGGGACAGGAAAAACTGTTTTTT. Amino acid sequence: CASSRGRQGQEKLFF.

The V gene is TRBV14, the J gene TRBJ1-5, with D maybe TRBD1 (6 bases). Germline V gene data show CDR1 as SGHDN and CDR2 as FVKESK. Trimming took off 5 bases at V and 7 bases at J, with 15 bases between the two ends. The CDR3 consists of 14 residues. The CDR3 nucleotides read TGTGCCAGCAGCACACAGGGATTGCAACAGCCCCAGCATTTT. It is translated as CASSTQGLQQPQHF.

The chain employs TRBV5-1 and TRBJ2-2; TRBD1 matches at 8 bases. Germline V gene sequence: CDR1 SGHRS, CDR2 YFSETQ. There are 17 residues in the CDR3. Germline trimming cut 0 bases from V and 0 bases from J; bases unmatched to any gene: 4. The CDR3 spells CASSLDDRGPNTGELFF. The CDR3 DNA sequence: TGCGCCAGCAGCTTGGACGACAGGGGCCCGAACACCGGGGAGCTGTTTTTT.